The 3 T cell receptor beta chains below all came from one sample that was sequenced in a study of identifying expanded T cells in peripheral blood. Sequenced by immunoSEQ multiplex PCR; TCRdb stores in-frame clones only, minus some. Of 95,000 or so clones listed, around 86% are singletons. Sequenced material: blood. These receptors were collected from a person aged 18-69 years in good health.

Turning to this clone: This likely reflects a read error, since a far larger clone is one base away. The V and J genes are TRBV7-2 and TRBJ1-3, with D hard to call. There are 15 residues in the CDR3. The V and J ends lost 4 bases and 8 bases respectively, with 18 bases between them. Germline V gene data show CDR1 as SGHTA and CDR2 as FQGNSA. This CDR3 is CASSSLGAGWDTIYF. In nucleotides, the CDR3 is TGTGCCAGCAGCTCGCTGGGCGCGGGGTGGGACACCATATATTTT.

The chain carries TRBV7-9 and TRBJ1-1, with D perhaps matching TRBD1 (6 bases). CDR1 is SEHNR and CDR2 is FQNEAQ in the germline V gene (reference sequence). V lost 5 bases, J lost 3 bases, and 10 bases lay in between. This CDR3 is 13 amino acids long. CDR3: CASSRGADTEAFF. CDR3 DNA sequence: TGTGCCAGCAGCCGGGGGGCTGACACTGAAGCTTTCTTT.

The V and J genes are TRBV5-6 and TRBJ2-2, with 8 nucleotides matching TRBD2. CDR3 length: 15 amino acids. Trimming at V came to 3 bases and at J to 1 base, leaving 2 bases not matched to a gene. Germline CDR1 reads SGHDT; CDR2 reads YYEEEE. The CDR3, as DNA: TGTGCCAGCAGCTATAGCGGGGTGAACACCGGGGAGCTGTTTTTT. It encodes CASSYSGVNTGELFF.